The present TCR beta chain was sequenced within a study of blood T cell repertoires in COVID-19. Across the whole study: COVID-19 samples, acute and convalescent, were from the United States, Italy and Spain.

TCRdb's copy holds only in-frame clones and misses some; the assay was immunoSEQ multiplex PCR. This sample has a few hundred thousand clones, with around 85% found just once. Trimming took off 3 bases at V and 0 bases at J, with 8 bases between the two ends. CDR3 length equals 15 residues. The germline gives CDR1 MDHEN, CDR2 SYDVKM. The sequence was obtained from a woman between 40 and 55 years old with acute COVID-19. The chain links TRBV28 to TRBJ1-4; D remains ambiguous. The sequenced sample was PBMCs or T cells enriched from blood (not recorded which). The DNA of the CDR3 is TGTGCCAGCAGTTTTCGGTCTGCAACTAATGAAAAACTGTTTTTT. Protein product: CASSFRSATNEKLFF. The full variable domain, rest sourced from reference TRBV28 and TRBJ1-4, is DVKVTQSSRYLVKRTGEKVFLECVQDMDHENMFWYRQDPGLGLRLIYFSYDVKMKEKGDIPEGYSVSREKKERFSLILESASTNQTSMYLCASSFRSATNEKLFFGSGTQLSVL.